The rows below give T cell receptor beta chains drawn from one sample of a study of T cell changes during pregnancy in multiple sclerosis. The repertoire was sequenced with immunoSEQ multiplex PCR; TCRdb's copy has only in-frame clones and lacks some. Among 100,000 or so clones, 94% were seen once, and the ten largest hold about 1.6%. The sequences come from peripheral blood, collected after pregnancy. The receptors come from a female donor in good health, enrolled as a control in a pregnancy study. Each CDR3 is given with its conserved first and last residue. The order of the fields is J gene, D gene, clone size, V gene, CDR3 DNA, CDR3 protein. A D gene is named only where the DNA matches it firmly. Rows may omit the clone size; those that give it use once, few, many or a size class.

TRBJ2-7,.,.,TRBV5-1,TGCGCCAGCAGGAGCTCCTACGAGCAGTACTTC,CASRSSYEQYF
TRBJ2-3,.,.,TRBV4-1,TGCGCCGGCAGCCGTCTGGCGGGGAGCACAGATACGCAGTATTTT,CAGSRLAGSTDTQYF
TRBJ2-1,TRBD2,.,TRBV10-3,TGTGCCATCCAAGGAAATAGCGGGAGGGGTGAGCAGTTCTTC,CAIQGNSGRGEQFF
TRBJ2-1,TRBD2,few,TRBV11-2,TGTGCCAGCAGCTTAGAACTAGCGTACAATGAGCAGTTCTTC,CASSLELAYNEQFF
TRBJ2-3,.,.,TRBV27,TGTGCCACCAGGACTGGTGGCACAGATACGCAGTATTTT,CATRTGGTDTQYF
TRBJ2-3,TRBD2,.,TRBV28,TGTGCCAGCAGCCACGGACTAGCGGTGATAGATACGCAGTATTTT,CASSHGLAVIDTQYF
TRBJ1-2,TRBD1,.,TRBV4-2,TGTGCCAGCACCTCATCGATCCGGACAGGGCTCAACTATGGCTACACCTTC,CASTSSIRTGLNYGYTF
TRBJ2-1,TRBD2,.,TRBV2,TGTGCCAGCAGTGGGCCTAGCGGGAGTTTTGGGGAGCAGTTCTTC,CASSGPSGSFGEQFF
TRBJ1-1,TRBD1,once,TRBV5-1,TGCGCCAGCAGCCCAGTGGACAGGGGAAACACTGAAGCTTTCTTT,CASSPVDRGNTEAFF
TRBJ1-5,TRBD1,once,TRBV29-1,TGCAGCGTTTTACAGGACAGGGGGCCCCAGCATTTT,CSVLQDRGPQHF
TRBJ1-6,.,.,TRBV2,TGTGCCAGCAGCCCACAGGGCCTCTATAATTCACCCCTCCACTTT,CASSPQGLYNSPLHF
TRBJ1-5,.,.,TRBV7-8,TGTGCCAGCAGCACCCGGGACATTCCCAATCAGCCCCAGCATTTT,CASSTRDIPNQPQHF
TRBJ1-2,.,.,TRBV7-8,TGTGCCAGCAGCTTAGCTCGAGCAGGGATTAAGGGTGGCTACACCTTC,CASSLARAGIKGGYTF
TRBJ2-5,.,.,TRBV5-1,TGCGCCAGCAGCTTGGACTTGACAGTGGGAAGGCAAGAGACCCAGTACTTC,CASSLDLTVGRQETQYF
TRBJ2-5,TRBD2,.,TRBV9,TGTGCCAGCAGCGTTCCTAGCGGGAGCCAAGAGACCCAGTACTTC,CASSVPSGSQETQYF
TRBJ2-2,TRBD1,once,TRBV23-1,TGCGCCAGCAGTCGGATATGGACAGGGCCCGACAACACCGGGGAGCTGTTTTTT,CASSRIWTGPDNTGELFF
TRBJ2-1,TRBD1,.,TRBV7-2,TGTGCCAGCAGCTTAGCCGGACAGGGTGGCAATGAGCAGTTCTTC,CASSLAGQGGNEQFF
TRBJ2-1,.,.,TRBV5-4,TGTGCCAGCAGCTTGGCCACAGGGAAACGCTACAATGAGCAGTTCTTC,CASSLATGKRYNEQFF
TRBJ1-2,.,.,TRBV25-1,TGTGCCAGCAGTCCGGGGTCCTGGGAAGGCTACACCTTC,CASSPGSWEGYTF
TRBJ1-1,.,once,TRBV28,TGTGCCAGCAGTTTAGATACCCGGGGTTCTGCCGAAGCTTTCTTT,CASSLDTRGSAEAFF
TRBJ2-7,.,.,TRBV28,TGTGCCACCCGCAAACCAGGCACCTACGAGCAGTACTTC,CATRKPGTYEQYF
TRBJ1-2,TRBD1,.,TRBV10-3,TGTGCCATCAGGATGACAGGGGGGAACTATGGCTACACCTTC,CAIRMTGGNYGYTF
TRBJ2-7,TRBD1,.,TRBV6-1,TGTGCCAGTTGGAGGGGACAGGGCATCTACGAGCAGTACTTC,CASWRGQGIYEQYF
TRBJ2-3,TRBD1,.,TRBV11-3,TGTGCCAGCAGCTCAGGGGGACAGGGGCAAACAGATACGCAGTATTTT,CASSSGGQGQTDTQYF
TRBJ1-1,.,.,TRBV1,TGCACCAGCAGCCAAGGGTCCAGGGTCGCGGGGACTGAAGCTTTCTTT,CTSSQGSRVAGTEAFF
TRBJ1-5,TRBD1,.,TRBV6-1,TGTGCCAGCAGTGAAACAGGGGGCCGGCCCCAGCATTTT,CASSETGGRPQHF
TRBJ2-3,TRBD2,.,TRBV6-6,TGTGCGACGACTAGCGGGAGAGAGACAGATACGCAGTATTTT,CATTSGRETDTQYF
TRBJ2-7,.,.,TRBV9,TGTGCCAGCAGCGCCCAGACTACTAGCACTACAGAGCAGTACTTC,CASSAQTTSTTEQYF
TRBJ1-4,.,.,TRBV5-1,TGCGCCAGCAGCTCGGACTGGGGTAATGAAAAACTGTTTTTT,CASSSDWGNEKLFF
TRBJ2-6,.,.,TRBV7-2,TGTGCCAGCAGCTTTTATAACAGCTTCTCTGGGGCCAACGTCCTGACTTTC,CASSFYNSFSGANVLTF
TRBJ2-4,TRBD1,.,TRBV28,TGTGCCAGCAGTTCGACAGGGTTCGACAAAAACATTCAGTACTTC,CASSSTGFDKNIQYF
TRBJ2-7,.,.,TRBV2,TGTGCCAGCAGTGAACAGGGGAACGAGCAGTACTTC,CASSEQGNEQYF
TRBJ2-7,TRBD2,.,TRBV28,TGTGCCAGCGAGGGACTAGCGGGTTCCTACGAGCAGTACTTC,CASEGLAGSYEQYF
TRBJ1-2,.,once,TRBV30,TGTGCCTGGACCGGGACGGGGGCTAACTATGGCTACACCTTC,CAWTGTGANYGYTF
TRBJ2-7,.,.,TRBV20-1,TGCAGTGCTTACAGTGGCGAGCAGTACTTC,CSAYSGEQYF
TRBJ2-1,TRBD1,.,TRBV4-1,TGCGCCAGCAGCGGGACAGGGCGCGAGCAGTTCTTC,CASSGTGREQFF